This T cell receptor (beta chain) was observed in a study of T cells in Graves' hyperthyroidism and ophthalmopathy. RNA transcripts yielded amplified TCR beta CDR3 regions. RT-PCR in the first round (using the HTBI primer set) targeted the TCR CDR3. TCRdb ran MiXCR on the multiplex PCR reads and lists one entry per CDR3 protein. The table includes about 610,000 distinct CDR3 sequences, roughly 15% detected once. This CDR3 spans 12 amino acids. With V trimmed by 7 bases and J by 5 bases, 4 bases remained unmatched. CDR1 is SQVTM and CDR2 is ANQGSEA in the germline V gene. Sequencing was carried out using blood. The rearrangement joins TRBV29-1 to TRBJ1-1, with 10 bases fitting TRBD1. This TCR came from a middle-aged woman with Graves' ophthalmopathy. In DNA form, the CDR3 reads TGCAGCGCCCAGGACAGGGGGACTGAAGCTTTCTTT. It encodes CSAQDRGTEAFF.